Below are 28 T cell receptor beta chains sequenced from a single sample in a study of blood T cell repertoires in COVID-19. The method was immunoSEQ multiplex PCR; TCRdb's version includes in-frame clones alone and lacks a portion of them. The table lists 25,000 to 35,000 clones, around 85% of them singletons, with 7.3% in the top ten. Sample: peripheral blood. These receptors all come from a human donor in a cohort sampled during active COVID-19.

This CDR3 is CSAQGSGYGYTF. The CDR3, as DNA: TGCAGCGCACAGGGGTCGGGCTATGGCTACACCTTC. The chain joins TRBV29-1 to TRBJ1-2, with 7 bases aligning to TRBD1. Germline V gives CDR1 SQVTM, CDR2 ANQGSEA. Unmatched junction bases numbered 6, after V lost 7 bases and J lost 4 bases. This CDR3 has 12 amino acids.

This rearrangement joins TRBV5-5 to TRBJ2-5; 7 bases map to TRBD2. The J segment lost 2 bases and the V segment lost 4 bases, leaving 11 bases of the junction unmatched. The CDR3 extends over 16 amino acids. Germline V gene sequence: CDR1 SGHKS, CDR2 YYEKEE (reference sequence). Written as DNA, the CDR3 is TGTGCCAGCAGCCCGAGCGGGACGGCCACACAAGAGACCCAGTACTTC. Its translation is CASSPSGTATQETQYF.

V and J are TRBV13 and TRBJ2-3; 7 positions match TRBD1. This CDR3 contains 15 residues. V shed 2 bases, J shed 2 bases, and the junction held 4 bases outside the gene matches. The germline CDR1 and CDR2 sequences are PRHDT and FYEKMQ (reference sequence). CDR3 nucleotides: TGTGCCAGCAGCTTAATGGGACAGAACACAGATACGCAGTATTTT. It encodes CASSLMGQNTDTQYF.

The J gene is TRBJ2-2, the V gene TRBV10-2; 9 bases agree with TRBD2. CDR3 length equals 17 residues. Germline V gene sequence: CDR1 WSHSY, CDR2 SAAADI. The J segment lost 5 bases and the V segment lost 2 bases, leaving 9 bases of the junction unmatched. CDR3 sequence (DNA): TGCGCCAGCAGTGAGGATGGTGTTAGCGGGGGAACCGGGGAGCTGTTTTTT. Protein sequence: CASSEDGVSGGTGELFF.

The V call is TRBV9, the J call TRBJ1-3; D gene ambiguous. Trimming pared 6 bases from V and 2 bases from J, leaving 12 bases between. This CDR3 has 14 residues. Germline CDR1 and CDR2: SGDLS and YYNGEE. The CDR3 protein is CASTQSGAGNTIYF. CDR3 DNA sequence: TGTGCCAGCACCCAAAGCGGGGCTGGAAACACCATATATTTT.

V is TRBV18 and J is TRBJ2-1, with a possible D match to TRBD2 (6 bases). This CDR3 region has 13 residues. CDR1 is KGHSH, CDR2 LQKENI, per germline. Trimming pared 6 bases from V and 8 bases from J, leaving 14 bases between. The DNA for the CDR3 is TGTGCCAGCTCTCCCGTGACTAGGGATGAGCAGTTCTTC. Residues: CASSPVTRDEQFF.

This sequence joins TRBV7-6 and TRBJ2-7; no definite D call. V lost 5 bases to trimming and J lost 1 base, with 12 bases between them. Germline CDR1 and CDR2: SGHVS and FNYEAQ. This CDR3 has 14 residues. Here the CDR3 DNA reads TGTGCCAGCAGCCGTAGAGGCCCATCCTACGAGCAGTACTTC. Translated, it gives CASSRRGPSYEQYF.

This clone ranks as large. The gene calls are TRBV2 and TRBJ2-7; D may be TRBD2 (6 bases). The CDR3 is made up of 15 amino acids. V lost 3 bases and J lost 4, with 16 bases in between. From germline, CDR1 is SNHLY and CDR2 FYNNEI. CDR3 loop: CASSEFGASVYEQYF. The CDR3 region has the DNA TGTGCCAGCAGTGAGTTCGGGGCTAGCGTGTACGAGCAGTACTTC.

V is TRBV5-1 and J is TRBJ2-3; TRBD1 might be the D (6 bases). Germline values: CDR1 SGHRS, CDR2 YFSETQ. V lost 0 bases, J lost 8 bases, and 16 bases lay in between. CDR3 length equals 15 residues. This CDR3 is CASSLEGTRQSTQYF. Here the CDR3 DNA reads TGCGCCAGCAGCTTGGAAGGGACACGACAAAGTACGCAGTATTTT.

This chain's CDR3 is CASSLQGNTEAFF. The CDR3 region has the DNA TGTGCCAGCAGCCTACAGGGGAACACTGAAGCTTTCTTT. This chain joins TRBV12-3 or TRBV12-4 and TRBJ1-1, with D possibly being TRBD1 (6 bases). This CDR3 has 13 residues. Trimming took off 6 bases at V and 1 base at J, with 9 bases between the two ends.

The chain couples TRBV9 to TRBJ1-2, with a tentative D call TRBD1 (6 bases). Looked up from germline, CDR1 is SGDLS and CDR2 is YYNGEE. V was clipped by 0 bases and J by 1 base, with 16 bases between them. This CDR3 has 17 residues. The CDR3 here is CASSVGAEGVINYGYTF. CDR3 DNA sequence: TGTGCCAGCAGCGTAGGGGCAGAGGGGGTGATTAACTATGGCTACACCTTC.

This clone was seen only once. V usage is TRBV18 and J usage is TRBJ2-1; D uncertain. Germline lookup yields CDR1 KGHSH and CDR2 LQKENI. Trimming removed 0 bases at V and 4 bases at J, with 16 bases between. The CDR3 has 17 amino acids. The CDR3 DNA sequence: TGTGCCAGCTCACCACCGTCAGGTCTCGTAGGATACAATGAGCAGTTCTTC. It is translated as CASSPPSGLVGYNEQFF.

The CDR3 bases are TGTGCCAGCAGTTTCACTCAGAACACTGAAGCTTTCTTT. The encoded protein is CASSFTQNTEAFF. The rearrangement joins TRBV11-2 to TRBJ1-1; D uncertain. V was cut by 6 bases and J by 1 base, with 9 bases left in between. This CDR3 is 13 amino acids long. Germline V lookup: CDR1 SGHAT, CDR2 FQNNGV.

The chain uses TRBV18 and TRBJ2-7; maybe TRBD2 (6 bases). The CDR3 length is 12 residues. Trimming took off 4 bases at V and 4 bases at J, with 8 bases between the two ends. CDR1 is KGHSH and CDR2 is LQKENI in the germline V gene. In DNA form, the CDR3 reads TGTGCCAGCTCACGGGACTTGTACGAGCAGTACTTC. This translates into CASSRDLYEQYF.

This chain uses TRBV24-1 with TRBJ2-7; TRBD2 agrees at 9 bases. The CDR3 covers 13 residues. The germline V gene has CDR1 KGHDR and CDR2 SFDVKD. The trim removed 5 bases at V and 6 bases at J, leaving 4 bases unmatched. Here the CDR3 DNA reads TGTGCCACCAGTGGGGGACTAGCCTTCGAGCAGTACTTC. Translated: CATSGGLAFEQYF.

This rearrangement joins TRBV19 to TRBJ1-1, with TRBD1 as a possible D gene (5 bases). The ends were cut back, 4 bases at V and 2 bases at J, with 8 bases in the middle. Germline V CDR1 and CDR2: LNHDA, SQIVND (reference sequence). The CDR3 consists of 13 residues. The CDR3 nucleotides read TGTGCCAGTAGTAACTGGGGCAACACTGAAGCTTTCTTT. It encodes CASSNWGNTEAFF.

The CDR3, as DNA: TGCGCCAGCAGCCAAGCAGGTAGCTCCTACAATGAGCAGTTCTTC. Its protein product is CASSQAGSSYNEQFF. The V and J genes are TRBV4-1 and TRBJ2-1, with D uncertain. The CDR3 contains 15 residues. Deletions cut 1 base from V and 0 bases from J, with 7 bases between. The germline V gene encodes CDR1 MGHRA and CDR2 YSYEKL.

The chain combines TRBV11-3 with TRBJ2-3, with D tentatively TRBD1 (6 bases). The CDR3 contains 16 residues. V dropped 4 bases and J dropped 3 bases, with 17 bases sitting between them. The germline V gene has CDR1 SGHNT and CDR2 YENEEA. CDR3 amino acids: CASSSKQGSGTDTQYF. The CDR3 nucleotides read TGTGCCAGCAGCTCTAAACAGGGTTCGGGGACAGATACGCAGTATTTT. Based on the CDR3 plus reference TRBV11-3 and TRBJ2-3, the full variable domain is EAGVVQSPRYKIIEKKQPVAFWCNPISGHNTLYWYLQNLGQGPELLIRYENEEAVDDSQLPKDRFSAERLKGVDSTLKIQPAELGDSAVYLCASSSKQGSGTDTQYFGPGTRLTVL.

The chain links TRBV18 to TRBJ2-3; possibly TRBD1 for D (6 bases). This CDR3 spans 16 amino acids. The germline V gene has CDR1 KGHSH and CDR2 LQKENI. V dropped 0 bases and J dropped 0 bases, with 10 bases sitting between them. CDR3 coding DNA: TGTGCCAGCTCACCACCTTTAGGGGGAAGCACAGATACGCAGTATTTT. It yields the protein CASSPPLGGSTDTQYF.

The rearrangement uses TRBV28 and TRBJ1-4; D is possibly TRBD1 (5 bases). This CDR3 contains 15 residues. The V end lost 5 bases, the J end lost 4 bases, and 14 bases lay between the germline ends. Per the germline V gene, CDR1 is MDHEN and CDR2 is SYDVKM. The CDR3, as DNA: TGTGCCAGCAGTACCTCGACAGTGAATAATGAAAAACTGTTTTTT. Amino acids: CASSTSTVNNEKLFF.

The genes are TRBV28 and TRBJ2-3; 11 nucleotides match TRBD2. In germline, CDR1 is MDHEN, CDR2 SYDVKM. The length of the CDR3 is 19 residues. The V gene end was trimmed by 3 bases and the J gene end by 4 bases; junction bases not matched to a gene: 15. This CDR3 is CASSLGTGIAGGPSDTQYF. For the CDR3, the DNA is TGTGCCAGCAGTTTGGGGACAGGAATAGCGGGAGGGCCCTCAGATACGCAGTATTTT.

The chain has TRBV2 and TRBJ2-7; the D is unclear. With 6 bases removed from V and 4 bases from J, the gap between germline ends came to 7 bases. The CDR3 runs 11 residues. CDR1 SNHLY and CDR2 FYNNEI come from the germline V gene. The DNA for the CDR3 is TGTGCCAGCAGCGAACAGTACGAGCAGTACTTC. The encoded protein is CASSEQYEQYF. Looking up the rest from reference TRBV2 and TRBJ2-7 gives the full variable domain: EPEVTQTPSHQVTQMGQEVILRCVPISNHLYFYWYRQILGQKVEFLVSFYNNEISEKSEIFDDQFSVERPDGSNFTLKIRSTKLEDSAMYFCASSEQYEQYFGPGTRLTVT.

This sequence joins TRBV28 and TRBJ2-1, with 10 nucleotides matching TRBD2. Per germline, CDR1 MDHEN and CDR2 SYDVKM. V lost 3 bases and J lost 4; bases outside the gene matches: 15. The length of the CDR3 is 19 residues. CDR3 nucleotides: TGTGCCAGCAGTTTTGCCGCGTGGAGCGGGGGGGCCCTATACAATGAGCAGTTCTTC. This gives the protein CASSFAAWSGGALYNEQFF. The whole variable domain, filled in from reference TRBV28 and TRBJ2-1, reads DVKVTQSSRYLVKRTGEKVFLECVQDMDHENMFWYRQDPGLGLRLIYFSYDVKMKEKGDIPEGYSVSREKKERFSLILESASTNQTSMYLCASSFAAWSGGALYNEQFFGPGTRLTVL.

The chain employs TRBV2 and TRBJ1-1; TRBD1 agrees at 7 bases. Unmatched junction bases numbered 8, after V lost 4 bases and J lost 0 bases. This CDR3 is 16 amino acids long. The V gene's germline CDR1 is SNHLY and CDR2 FYNNEI. CDR3 sequence (DNA): TGTGCCAGCAGTGCGACAGGGACTGTTTTGAACACTGAAGCTTTCTTT. Residues: CASSATGTVLNTEAFF.

The chain employs TRBV28 and TRBJ1-3; TRBD1 might be the D (6 bases). The CDR3 sequence is 19 residues long. The V gene lost 4 bases and the J gene lost 0 bases, with 22 bases spanning the gap. The germline V gene has CDR1 MDHEN and CDR2 SYDVKM. CDR3 nucleotide sequence: TGTGCCAGCAGTTCGCTAGTAAAAGCTACAGGGTTCTCTGGAAACACCATATATTTT. This sequence encodes CASSSLVKATGFSGNTIYF. The variable domain in full, with the rest retrieved from reference TRBV28 and TRBJ1-3, is DVKVTQSSRYLVKRTGEKVFLECVQDMDHENMFWYRQDPGLGLRLIYFSYDVKMKEKGDIPEGYSVSREKKERFSLILESASTNQTSMYLCASSSLVKATGFSGNTIYFGEGSWLTVV.

CDR3 coding DNA: TGTGCCTGGAGTGTTGGGGGGTACAATGAGCAGTTCTTC. Residues: CAWSVGGYNEQFF. The chain employs TRBV30 and TRBJ2-1; perhaps TRBD2 as D (6 bases). Trimming cost V 0 bases and J 4 bases, with 7 bases left between them. Germline CDR1 is GTSNPN and CDR2 is SVGIG (reference sequence). The CDR3 runs 13 residues.

As for this clone: The junction does not match germline at one end; this may be a read error. The CDR3 DNA reads as TGTGCTAGCAGCTTAGGGCAGGGCCCATCCTTTGGCGAGCAGTACTTC. Protein sequence: CASSLGQGPSFGEQYF. The V gene is TRBV7-7, the J gene TRBJ2-7, with a tentative D call TRBD1 (5 bases). Germline CDR1 reads SSHAT; CDR2 reads FNYEAQ (reference sequence). The CDR3 is 16 residues long.

The rearrangement uses TRBV9 and TRBJ2-5; 15 nucleotides agree with TRBD2. Germline V lookup: CDR1 SGDLS, CDR2 YYNGEE. The V gene end was trimmed by 4 bases and the J gene end by 5 bases; junction bases not matched to a gene: 6. The CDR3 extends over 16 amino acids. CDR3 in amino acids: CASSLGLAGGGETQYF. The CDR3 DNA reads TGTGCCAGCAGCTTGGGACTAGCGGGGGGCGGGGAGACCCAGTACTTC.